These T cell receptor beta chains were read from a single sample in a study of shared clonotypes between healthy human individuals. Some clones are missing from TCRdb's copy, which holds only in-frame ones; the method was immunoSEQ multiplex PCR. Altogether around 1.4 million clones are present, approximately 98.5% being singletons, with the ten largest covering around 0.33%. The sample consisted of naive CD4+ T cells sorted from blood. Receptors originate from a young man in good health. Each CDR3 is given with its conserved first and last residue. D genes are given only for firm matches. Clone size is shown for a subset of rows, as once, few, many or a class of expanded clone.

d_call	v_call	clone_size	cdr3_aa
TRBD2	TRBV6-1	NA	CASSMGLAADTQYF
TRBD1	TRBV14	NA	CASSQAGTGTYGYTF
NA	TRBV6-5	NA	CASSYRQNYGYTF
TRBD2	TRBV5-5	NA	CASSLGLAGGSTYNEQFF
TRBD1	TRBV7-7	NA	CASSRDRNTEAFF
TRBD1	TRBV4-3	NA	CASSQDGRTGAGANVLTF
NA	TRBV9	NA	CASSVGHRTTAHEQFF
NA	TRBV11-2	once	CASSLEPLLNTEAFF
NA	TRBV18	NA	CASSPTYQHLQYF
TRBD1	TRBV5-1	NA	CASTDMTGSNEKLFF
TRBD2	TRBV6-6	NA	CASSYSSGRFGNEQFF
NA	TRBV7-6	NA	CASSFSDTQYF
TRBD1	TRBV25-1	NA	CASGTGVSYEQYF
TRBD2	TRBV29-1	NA	CSVDSSGIYNEQFF
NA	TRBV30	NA	CAWSVTGRETQYF
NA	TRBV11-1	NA	CASSPVGLEGPQYF
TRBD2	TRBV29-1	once	CSVGGASGSKAYEQYF
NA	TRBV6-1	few	CASSESRYEQYF
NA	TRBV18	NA	CASSKEQGWYEQYF
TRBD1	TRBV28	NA	CASIPPVGQGITGELFF
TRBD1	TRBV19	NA	CASSFRQGTNEKLFF
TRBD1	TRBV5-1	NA	CASSWGQGGEQYF
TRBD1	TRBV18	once	CASSPQNRDSSGNTIYF
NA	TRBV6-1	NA	CASRRQNEQFF
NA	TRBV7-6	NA	CASNLRVQESETQYF
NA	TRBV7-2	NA	CASSLGLAYEQYF
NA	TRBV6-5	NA	CASSYGQEQYF
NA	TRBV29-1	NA	CSVARSYNEQFF
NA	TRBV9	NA	CASSVGGGGLADTQYF
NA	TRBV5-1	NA	CASSYPLGTVWGNEQFF
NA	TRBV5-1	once	CASSSSRQGGNEQFF
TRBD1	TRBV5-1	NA	CASSLGPSTGAGNTIYF
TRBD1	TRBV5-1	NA	CASSSDRANTEAFF
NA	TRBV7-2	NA	CASSLAGRGAFF
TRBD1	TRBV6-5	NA	CACHGTASYEQYF
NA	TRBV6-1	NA	CASSFDRGVNEKLFF
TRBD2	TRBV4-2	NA	CASSQDSQREASNTGELFF
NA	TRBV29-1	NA	CSVVDSNGYTF
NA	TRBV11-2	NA	CASRRQEYQPQHF
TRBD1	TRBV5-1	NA	CASSQATGTGSAGELFF
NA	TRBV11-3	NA	CASSVRRSYEQYF
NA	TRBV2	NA	CASSPRVGNSYGYTF
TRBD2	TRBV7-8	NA	CASSPFGGGVTNTGELFF
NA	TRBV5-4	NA	CASSRGLGSYEQYF
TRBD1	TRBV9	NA	CASSVIDRGTEAFF
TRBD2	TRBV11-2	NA	CASSLGLASYEQYF
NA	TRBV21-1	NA	CASSKARGAIRDRRQPQHF
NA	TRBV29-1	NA	CSVEDPTRQDNEQFF
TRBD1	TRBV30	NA	CAWSSQGTGDQPQHF
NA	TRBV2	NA	CASKEGANYGYTF
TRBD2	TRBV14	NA	CASSHFKGRVAPYNEQFF
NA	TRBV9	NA	CASSVGASGTDTQYF
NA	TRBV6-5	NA	CASSYLTQETQYF
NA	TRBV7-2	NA	CASSLARGSTDTQYF
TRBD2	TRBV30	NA	CAWRAAGGNSNEQYF